This T cell receptor beta chain was found in a study of chemoradiotherapy in HPV16-positive cancers. This table comes from immunoSEQ multiplex PCR, and its TCRdb copy is limited to in-frame clones, with some not included. The profile shows about 10,000 clones, around two thirds of them singletons. CDR1 and CDR2 from the germline V gene are MNHNS and SASEGT. CDR3 size: 15 residues. V was pared by 2 bases and J by 4 bases, with 12 bases between. This sample was obtained from a patient who underwent chemoradiotherapy. The chain couples TRBV6-1 to TRBJ1-5; weak D call: TRBD1 (6 bases). This clonotype was sampled from a human donor with HPV-associated anogenital cancer. CDR3: CASSESWGRNQPQHF. The CDR3 coding sequence is TGTGCCAGCAGTGAATCGTGGGGGCGGAATCAGCCCCAGCATTTT.